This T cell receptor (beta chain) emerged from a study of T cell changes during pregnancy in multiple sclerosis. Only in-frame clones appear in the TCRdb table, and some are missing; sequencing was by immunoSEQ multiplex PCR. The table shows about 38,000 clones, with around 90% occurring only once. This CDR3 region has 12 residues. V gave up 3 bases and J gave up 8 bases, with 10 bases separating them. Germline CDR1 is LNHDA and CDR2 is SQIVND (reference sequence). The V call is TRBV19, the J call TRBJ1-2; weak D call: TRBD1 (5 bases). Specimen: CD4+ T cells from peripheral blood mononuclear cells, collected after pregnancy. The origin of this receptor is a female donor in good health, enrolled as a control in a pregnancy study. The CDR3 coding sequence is TGTGCCAGTAGTATCATAGGGGCCGGCTACACCTTC. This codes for CASSIIGAGYTF.